This TCR beta chain was profiled in a study of T cell responses to AZD1222 COVID-19 vaccine (dated by TCRdb to the early 2020s). Study-wide context: TCR sequencing was performed for about 250 trial participants, of whom some 200 were given two doses of AZD1222 and around 25 were given two doses of MenACWY control vaccine. Trial participants were enrolled by age into subgroups of 18-55, 56-69 and 70-plus years, and roughly 160, 29 and 62 TCR-sequenced participants, respectively, were included in these subgroups.

CDR1 and CDR2, looked up from the germline V gene, are MGHRA and YSYEKL. Counted from cysteine to phenylalanine, this CDR3 has 16 amino acids. Solely the CDR3 DNA is kept, with 48 bases framed from the first base. The V end loses 1 base and the J end loses 0 bases, and a stretch of 12 bases separates them. The CDR3 regions of human TCRbeta chains were analyzed by immunosequencing. In the source study's methods: TCRs in the repertoires were matched against a reference library of SARS-CoV-2-specific TCRs that had been generated with the MIRA antigen-specificity platform. Breadth meant the fraction of unique TCRs that were SARS-CoV-2-associated, whereas depth meant the fraction of total T cells that were SARS-CoV-2-associated. Each spike-specific TCR was assigned to its reactive spike region and to a CD4 or CD8 class using the MIRA data. Log10-transformed breadth and depth values were compared by one-way ANOVA with Sidak's multiple comparisons tests. What TCRdb holds here is the immuneACCESS table cut down to in-frame rearrangements. Part of the clones is not present; checked against another copy, under half of the missing clones reflect an unresolved V gene, and the others are unexplained. V, J and clone size derive from that table, while D and trimming were established from the DNA sequence. Recorded for this sample are 65,000 to 70,000 clones; about 83% of them occurred a single time. The ten largest clones represent roughly 6% of the sample.

This clone was seen only a few times. The antigen it binds to is not known. There are no base qualities to consult, and no much larger clone falls within one base. The time point tag for this specimen amounts to: about 28 days (+/-7) after the second vaccine dose. Because spike-specific TCR depth and breadth did not differ between the two schedules, AZD1222 recipients who got a second dose at roughly 4 weeks were pooled with those who got a second dose at roughly 12 weeks. The vaccinee samples were drawn from two UK trials, COV001 and COV002, one of which was a single-blind randomized controlled phase 2/3 trial testing AZD1222 (ChAdOx1 nCoV-19) in healthy adults. For TCRbeta chain sequencing, PBMC samples were collected from trial participants at day 0 and at day 28 after the second dose. The paper's findings and limits, for the study overall: After two AZD1222 doses, both the breadth and the depth of spike-specific TCRs were significantly higher than at day 0 and than in MenACWY recipients. CD4 TCRs associated with the vaccine covered the entire spike protein, and the dominant responses were in regions 160-218 and 743-854. The 56-69-year group was small, and its depth increase did not reach significance, likely because of low power. Because no day 14 peak-response samples were available, the repertoires could be characterized only after the peak T cell response. Conclusions about previously exposed vaccinees were limited because only 5 or 6 AZD1222 recipients were SARS-CoV-2 seropositive at baseline. Participants were mostly white British, with more females than males. The authors suggested clonal diversity may have been underestimated. Epitopes outside the regions mutated in the B.1.351 and B.1.1.7 variants were reportedly recognized by nearly half of the unique spike-specific TCRs.

This clonotype was obtained from an adult who received the AZD1222 COVID-19 vaccine. The V and J segments used are TRBV4-1 and TRBJ2-5; no D gene can be assigned with confidence. The material sequenced was peripheral blood, taken 28 days after the second AZD1222 dose. The CDR3 has the sequence CASSQVVGSDQETQYF. The bases read TGCGCCAGCAGCCAAGTGGTGGGGTCAGACCAAGAGACCCAGTACTTC.